Following are 9 T cell receptor beta chains from one sample sequenced in a study of T cell repertoires in cytomegalovirus infection. TCRdb re-called the reads with MiXCR, one entry per CDR3 protein. The sample lists about 310,000 distinct CDR3 sequences, approximately 8.9% seen once, with approximately 2.3% in the top ten. Input material: PBMCs. Receptors were obtained from a human donor in good health (CMV status not recorded). Some clones in this sample may be carry-over from other donors' samples.

This clonotype came up a few times. The chain combines TRBV12-3 or TRBV12-4 with TRBJ1-4; D is possibly TRBD1 (5 bases). V was trimmed by 5 bases and J by 5 bases, leaving 18 bases between them. The CDR3 loop spans 16 amino acids. CDR3 coding DNA: TGTGCCAGCAGTCCGTTGGGCCTTAGGGGAAATGAAAAACTGTTTTTT. Residues: CASSPLGLRGNEKLFF.

This clonotype was counted ten times or more. The V and J genes are TRBV10-3 and TRBJ2-7, with TRBD1 as a possible D gene (5 bases). This CDR3 region has 13 residues. In germline, CDR1 is ENHRY, CDR2 SYGVKD. The germline V and J ends were trimmed by 3 bases and 2 bases, with 8 bases remaining between them. CDR3 coding DNA: TGTGCCATCAGTGAAGACAGAGCCTACGAGCAGTACGTC. This translates into CAISEDRAYEQYV.

In this sample, this clonotype turned up many times. V is TRBV5-5 and J is TRBJ1-1; D is unresolved. This CDR3 is 14 amino acids long. Germline V gene lookup returns CDR1 SGHKS and CDR2 YYEKEE (reference sequence). V lost 3 bases to trimming and J lost 3 bases, with 12 bases between them. The DNA of the CDR3 is TGTGCCAGCAGCTCCCCCCCGGGGTACACTGAAGCTTTCTTT. It translates to CASSSPPGYTEAFF.

This clonotype was picked up many times. The chain recombines TRBV7-2 with TRBJ2-5; a weak D match, TRBD2 (6 bases). The CDR3 length is 17 residues. Germline V gene lookup returns CDR1 SGHTA and CDR2 FQGNSA. Trimming removed 5 bases from V and 4 bases from J, with 23 bases in between. This chain's CDR3 is CASSPRRGPKSTETQYF. The DNA for the CDR3 is TGTGCCAGCAGCCCTAGGAGGGGCCCCAAATCCACAGAGACCCAGTACTTC.

The sample holds many counts of this clonotype. V gene TRBV6-5 combines with J gene TRBJ1-1; D ambiguous. V shed 2 bases and J shed 3 bases, with 7 bases lying between them. The CDR3 runs to 13 residues. Germline lookup yields CDR1 MNHEY and CDR2 SVGAGI. CDR3 loop: CASSYKRDTEAFF. The DNA of the CDR3 is TGTGCCAGCAGTTACAAGAGGGACACTGAAGCTTTCTTT.

The chain links TRBV28 to TRBJ2-7, with 8 bases aligning to TRBD1. CDR1 and CDR2 (germline): MDHEN, SYDVKM. V lost 6 bases, J lost 3 bases, and 19 bases stayed unmatched. The CDR3 spans 18 residues. In DNA, the CDR3 is TGTGCCAGCAGACCTGGGACAGGTGCCGGGGGAAGTTACTACGAGCAGTACGTC. It encodes CASRPGTGAGGSYYEQYV.

This clonotype turned up a few times. The CDR3 nucleotides read TGTGCCAGCAGCCCCAGGGTTGCTAACTATGGCTACACCTTC. Encoded protein: CASSPRVANYGYTF. The rearrangement uses TRBV7-9 and TRBJ1-2, with D possibly matching TRBD1 (5 bases). Germline CDR1 is SEHNR and CDR2 is FQNEAQ (reference sequence). The CDR3 is 14 residues long. Trimming took 5 bases from V and 0 from J, leaving 10 bases between them.

This clonotype was picked up a small number of times. The CDR3 loop reads CSVDQGPEAFF. For the CDR3, the DNA is TGCAGCGTTGACCAGGGGCCTGAAGCTTTCTTT. The V gene is TRBV29-1, the J gene TRBJ1-1; D is perhaps TRBD1 (6 bases). CDR1 is SQVTM, CDR2 ANQGSEA, per germline. Trimming removed 3 bases from V and 6 bases from J, with 8 bases in between. The CDR3 totals 11 residues. The full variable domain, completed using reference TRBV29-1 and TRBJ1-1, is SAVISQKPSRDICQRGTSLTIQCQVDSQVTMMFWYRQQPGQSLTLIATANQGSEATYESGFVIDKFPISRPNLTFSTLTVSNMSPEDSSIYLCSVDQGPEAFFGQGTRLTVV.

The chain couples TRBV20-1 to TRBJ2-1; D might be TRBD1 or TRBD2, each matching 5 bases. The CDR3 has 14 residues. Trimming removed 4 bases at V and 5 bases at J, with 15 bases between. Germline CDR1 DFQATT, CDR2 SNEGSKA (reference sequence). This CDR3 reads CSAILGGANNEQFF. CDR3 nucleotides: TGCAGTGCTATACTAGGTGGGGCAAACAATGAGCAGTTCTTC.